Following are 31 T cell receptor beta chains from one sample sequenced in a study of human T cells and chemical hapten exposure. MiXCR, run by TCRdb on the 5' RACE reads, gives a single entry per CDR3 protein. Here the sample spans some 150,000 distinct CDR3 sequences, roughly 4% being singletons. Unfractionated whole blood yielded the extracted total RNA. Source of these receptors: a female donor in good health.

This clonotype was observed many times. V gene TRBV7-9 combines with J gene TRBJ1-1; D call uncertain. V was shortened by 7 bases and J by 1 base, with 22 bases between the two germline ends. Germline CDR1 and CDR2: SEHNR and FQNEAQ (reference sequence). The CDR3 consists of 17 residues. For the CDR3, the DNA is TGTGCCAGCAAAGCCGGGCCTTCCCAGAAGAAGAACACTGAAGCTTTCTTT. The encoded protein is CASKAGPSQKKNTEAFF. The full variable domain, completed using reference TRBV7-9 and TRBJ1-1, is DTGVSQNPRHKITKRGQNVTFRCDPISEHNRLYWYRQTLGQGPEFLTYFQNEAQLEKSRLLSDRFSAERPKGSFSTLEIQRTEQGDSAMYLCASKAGPSQKKNTEAFFGQGTRLTVV.

The sample holds many counts of this clonotype. The rearrangement joins TRBV20-1 to TRBJ2-3; 7 positions match TRBD2. V lost 6 bases, J lost 2 bases, and 11 bases stayed unmatched. CDR1 and CDR2 (germline): DFQATT, SNEGSKA (reference sequence). The CDR3 totals 15 residues. This CDR3 is CSAPRASGLTDTQYF. The CDR3 nucleotides read TGCAGTGCCCCCCGGGCTAGCGGTCTCACAGATACGCAGTATTTT.

This clonotype was detected a few times. The chain couples TRBV13 to TRBJ2-1; D not certain. With 4 bases removed from V and 12 bases from J, the gap between germline ends came to 10 bases. The CDR3 contains 11 residues. Germline CDR1 PRHDT, CDR2 FYEKMQ (reference sequence). CDR3 bases: TGTGCCAGCAGCTCGCCGTATGCGCAGTTCTTC. This encodes CASSSPYAQFF.

This clonotype was observed many times. The V call is TRBV28, the J call TRBJ1-3; 10 nucleotides align to TRBD1. The trim removed 5 bases at V and 0 bases at J, leaving 16 bases unmatched. Germline-derived CDR1 and CDR2 are MDHEN and SYDVKM. The length of the CDR3 is 20 residues. The CDR3 region is CASSPIPPGQGKNSGNTIYF. Written as DNA, the CDR3 is TGTGCCAGCAGTCCTATCCCCCCGGGACAGGGGAAGAACTCTGGAAACACCATATATTTT.

Many counts were recorded for this clonotype. The chain couples TRBV13 to TRBJ2-7; 9 bases line up with TRBD1. V lost 5 bases to trimming and J lost 6 bases; unmatched junction nucleotides: 14. The CDR3 length is 16 residues. CDR1 and CDR2 (germline): PRHDT, FYEKMQ (reference sequence). The CDR3 here is CASSPENRDREGEQYF. The CDR3 nucleotides are TGTGCCAGCAGCCCGGAAAACCGGGACAGGGAGGGCGAGCAGTACTTC.

Details on this clonotype: A read error is possible here, since a much larger clone lies one base away. The chain employs TRBV10-3 and TRBJ1-3; D is unclear. This CDR3 spans 12 amino acids. CDR1 is ENHRY and CDR2 is SYGVKD in the germline V gene. This CDR3 reads CDISTDRTTIYF. The CDR3 DNA sequence: TGTGACATCTCAACAGATCGAACCACCATATATTTT.

This clonotype came up many times. The chain employs TRBV14 and TRBJ2-1; D possibly matches TRBD1 or TRBD2 (5 bases each). Germline CDR1 reads SGHDN; CDR2 reads FVKESK. The CDR3 length is 14 residues. The germline V and J ends were trimmed by 7 bases and 4 bases, with 14 bases remaining between them. CDR3 bases: TGTGCCAGCAACAAGTGGGGGAATTACAATGAGCAGTTCTTC. The encoded protein is CASNKWGNYNEQFF.

Ten or more counts support this clonotype. J is TRBJ2-2 and V is TRBV7-3; D not resolved. This CDR3 is 13 amino acids long. V lost 0 bases, J lost 1 base, and 0 bases lay in between. Germline CDR1 SGHTA, CDR2 FQGTGA. This chain's CDR3 is CASSLTNTGELFF. CDR3 sequence (DNA): TGTGCCAGCAGCTTAACGAACACCGGGGAGCTGTTTTTT.

This clonotype has ten or more counts. This CDR3 reads CASIQAGGRANTGELFF. The CDR3, as DNA: TGTGCCAGCATCCAAGCCGGAGGGAGAGCGAACACCGGGGAGCTGTTTTTT. V and J are TRBV21-1 and TRBJ2-2; the D call TRBD2 from the table was never checked on the DNA. TRBV21-1 is marked as a pseudogene. The CDR3 is made up of 17 amino acids.

This chain links TRBV14 with TRBJ2-3; no clear D gene. The CDR3 runs to 16 residues. With 0 bases removed from V and 8 bases from J, the gap between germline ends came to 18 bases. Germline values: CDR1 SGHDN, CDR2 FVKESK. The CDR3: CASSQDIGPRRPTQYF. The DNA of the CDR3 is TGTGCCAGCAGCCAAGATATCGGGCCTAGGCGGCCTACGCAGTATTTT.

This clonotype was observed at least ten times. This chain links TRBV20-1 with TRBJ2-1; 9 bases are a match to TRBD1. Germline V CDR1 and CDR2: DFQATT, SNEGSKA (reference sequence). The CDR3 loop spans 15 amino acids. V shed 0 bases and J 7 bases; nucleotides not matched to a gene: 7. This CDR3 reads CSARDWTGVGNEQFF. The CDR3 DNA reads TGCAGTGCTAGAGATTGGACAGGGGTTGGGAATGAGCAGTTCTTC.

This clonotype has at least ten counts. The chain has TRBV20-1 and TRBJ2-3; unclear D gene. The CDR3 sequence is 14 residues long. Between the trimmed V and J ends, which lost 5 bases and 0 bases, there was a span of 12 bases. Germline CDR1 DFQATT, CDR2 SNEGSKA (reference sequence). The CDR3 reads CSAPDAGSTDTQYF. The DNA of the CDR3 is TGCAGTGCTCCGGACGCAGGAAGCACAGATACGCAGTATTTT.

This clonotype was seen more than once but under ten times. This chain connects TRBV29-1 to TRBJ1-2, with no clear D. The CDR3 spans 12 residues. Deletions cut 4 bases from V and 1 base from J, with 7 bases between. Germline CDR1 is SQVTM and CDR2 is ANQGSEA. CDR3 coding DNA: TGCAGCGTTGGGGAGTGTAACTATGGCTACACCTTC. Translating it yields CSVGECNYGYTF.

Notes on this clonotype: This could be a read error, since a much larger clone is one nucleotide away. The rearrangement links TRBV5-1 to TRBJ1-4; D unclear. Germline CDR1 reads SGHRS; CDR2 reads YFSETQ. CDR3 length: 15 residues. V was trimmed by 0 bases and J by 3 bases, leaving 9 bases between them. The CDR3 coding sequence is TGCGCCAGCAGCTTGGAACACACGTCTAATGAAAAACTGTTTTTT. Its protein is CASSLEHTSNEKLFF.

This clonotype was recorded at least ten times. The chain couples TRBV30 to TRBJ2-7, with a tentative D call TRBD2 (6 bases). CDR1 is GTSNPN and CDR2 is SVGIG in the germline V gene (reference sequence). This CDR3 contains 12 residues. V was shortened by 2 bases and J by 6 bases, with 11 bases between the two germline ends. CDR3 in DNA: TGTGCCTGGAGTCGGAGGGAGGCCGAGCAGTACTTC. Translating gives CAWSRREAEQYF.

This clonotype was detected ten times or more. The chain joins TRBV18 to TRBJ2-5, with D perhaps matching TRBD1 (6 bases). Germline CDR1 and CDR2: KGHSH and LQKENI. The germline V and J ends were trimmed by 3 bases and 5 bases, with 13 bases remaining between them. The CDR3 totals 14 residues. CDR3 protein: CASSPSQGSETQYF. The CDR3 DNA is TGTGCCAGCTCACCCTCCCAGGGGAGCGAGACCCAGTACTTC. The whole variable domain, filled in from reference TRBV18 and TRBJ2-5, reads NAGVMQNPRHLVRRRGQEARLRCSPMKGHSHVYWYRQLPEEGLKFMVYLQKENIIDESGMPKERFSAEFPKEGPSILRIQQVVRGDSAAYFCASSPSQGSETQYFGPGTRLLVL.

This clonotype was counted at least ten times. The V gene is TRBV20-1, the J gene TRBJ2-6, with D hard to call. The CDR3 spans 14 residues. The germline gives CDR1 DFQATT, CDR2 SNEGSKA (reference sequence). V lost 6 bases and J lost 4, with 13 bases in between. CDR3 loop: CSADPGSGANVLTF. The DNA of the CDR3 is TGCAGTGCCGACCCGGGCTCGGGGGCCAACGTCCTGACTTTC.

This clonotype was seen ten or more times. This chain joins TRBV7-6 and TRBJ1-6; 11 nucleotides agree with TRBD1. J was trimmed by 5 bases and V by 5 bases; bases with no gene match: 11. Germline V gives CDR1 SGHVS, CDR2 FNYEAQ. The CDR3 has 18 residues. This CDR3 reads CASSPPPWTGGDNSPLHF. The CDR3 nucleotides read TGTGCCAGCAGCCCGCCCCCTTGGACAGGGGGCGATAATTCACCCCTCCACTTT.

The chain links TRBV4-1 to TRBJ2-1; D is undetermined. The CDR3 is made up of 15 amino acids. Germline V gene lookup returns CDR1 MGHRA and CDR2 YSYEKL. V dropped 1 base and J dropped 8 bases, with 15 bases sitting between them. The CDR3 loop reads CASSQGFGRHYEQFF. CDR3 coding DNA: TGCGCCAGCAGCCAAGGGTTTGGTAGGCATTATGAGCAGTTCTTC.

As concerns this clonotype: This may arise from a read error, as a much more abundant clone is one base away. This chain connects TRBV5-1 to TRBJ2-7; D might be TRBD2 (6 bases). V lost 2 bases and J 5 bases, leaving 20 bases between the germline ends. There are 16 residues in the CDR3. CDR1 SGHRS and CDR2 YFSETQ come from the germline V gene. Written as DNA, the CDR3 is TGCGCCAGCAGCTTAGCTTACATCGGGGGTGACGACGAGCAGTACTTC. Translated, it gives CASSLAYIGGDDEQYF. Combining the CDR3 with reference TRBV5-1 and TRBJ2-7 gives the whole variable domain KAGVTQTPRYLIKTRGQQVTLSCSPISGHRSVSWYQQTPGQGLQFLFEYFSETQRNKGNFPGRFSGRQFSNSRSEMNVSTLELGDSALYLCASSLAYIGGDDEQYFGPGTRLTVT.

This clonotype showed up many times. V gene TRBV28 combines with J gene TRBJ2-1; 12 bases map to TRBD2. The V segment lost 5 bases and the J segment 9 bases; nucleotides outside the gene matches: 11. The CDR3 consists of 16 residues. Germline lookup yields CDR1 MDHEN and CDR2 SYDVKM. As DNA, the CDR3 is TGTGCCAGCAGTACCGCTAGCGGGGGGGCCAGGGTTGAGCAGTTCTTC. This sequence encodes CASSTASGGARVEQFF.

The sample holds many counts of this clonotype. The V gene is TRBV10-3, the J gene TRBJ1-2; 8 nucleotides align to TRBD1. The CDR3 contains 17 residues. The germline CDR1 and CDR2 sequences are ENHRY and SYGVKD. V dropped 2 bases and J dropped 0; count of bases not matched to a gene: 8. CDR3 sequence: CAISETGQGFSNYGYTF. The CDR3 DNA reads as TGTGCCATCAGTGAGACCGGACAGGGTTTTTCTAACTATGGCTACACCTTC.

CDR3 in DNA: TGTGCCAGCAGCCTGTGTCGAGAGAATGAGCAGTTCTTC. It yields the protein CASSLCRENEQFF. The chain carries TRBV5-5 and TRBJ2-1; D is uncertain. There are 13 residues in the CDR3. V lost 4 bases and J lost 7, with 12 bases in between. The germline V gene encodes CDR1 SGHKS and CDR2 YYEKEE (reference sequence).

This clonotype was detected a few times. The chain combines TRBV7-9 with TRBJ1-2; D possibly corresponds to TRBD1 (6 bases). Looked up from germline, CDR1 is SEHNR and CDR2 is FQNEAQ (reference sequence). Between the trimmed V and J ends, which lost 5 bases and 0 bases, there was a span of 16 bases. The CDR3 loop spans 16 amino acids. CDR3 in amino acids: CASSPGGTPANYGYTF. The CDR3 nucleotides are TGTGCCAGCAGCCCCGGCGGGACACCAGCTAACTATGGCTACACCTTC.

The chain is built from TRBV7-3 and TRBJ1-1, with D perhaps TRBD1 (5 bases). CDR1 SGHTA and CDR2 FQGTGA come from the germline V gene. There are 14 residues in the CDR3. Trimming cost V 4 bases and J 1 base, with 10 bases left between them. The CDR3 sequence: CASSSRQKNTEAFF. CDR3 DNA sequence: TGTGCCAGCAGCTCCCGACAGAAGAACACTGAAGCTTTCTTT.

This clonotype was recorded at least ten times. This chain connects TRBV30 to TRBJ2-1; D not certain. Germline lookup yields CDR1 GTSNPN and CDR2 SVGIG (reference sequence). V shed 3 bases and J shed 3 bases, with 3 bases lying between them. This CDR3 spans 11 amino acids. This CDR3 reads CAWRGYNEQFF. The CDR3 DNA sequence: TGTGCCTGGAGGGGCTACAATGAGCAGTTCTTC.

This clonotype was picked up many times. V gene TRBV5-4 combines with J gene TRBJ2-7; 8 nucleotides agree with TRBD2. The CDR3 sequence is 15 residues long. CDR1 is SGHNT, CDR2 YYREEE, per germline (reference sequence). The V and J ends lost 3 bases and 2 bases, in that order; junction bases with no gene match: 7. CDR3 protein: CASSSGGGTTYEQYF. The CDR3 bases are TGTGCCAGCAGCTCCGGGGGGGGGACTACCTACGAGCAGTACTTC.

This clonotype came up a few times. The chain joins TRBV5-1 to TRBJ2-1, with TRBD1 matching 7 bases. The CDR3 is made up of 15 amino acids. Per germline, CDR1 SGHRS and CDR2 YFSETQ. The junction had 9 bases not matched to a gene; V was cut back by 4 bases and J by 5 bases. CDR3 bases: TGCGCCAGCAGCAGTCCCGGGACAGATAACAATGAGCAGTTCTTC. It encodes CASSSPGTDNNEQFF.

The rearrangement links TRBV6-1 to TRBJ1-2; 7 nucleotides line up with TRBD1. With 8 bases clipped from V and 5 bases from J, the junction kept 14 bases outside the gene matches. Germline values: CDR1 MNHNS, CDR2 SASEGT. The CDR3 sequence is 15 residues long. The CDR3 DNA is TGTGCCAGCTCAAGGACCCCAGGGACAGATTATGGCTACACCTTC. The encoded protein is CASSRTPGTDYGYTF.

A few counts support this clonotype. The chain is built from TRBV5-1 and TRBJ2-3; D uncertain. From germline, CDR1 is SGHRS and CDR2 YFSETQ. The CDR3 consists of 13 residues. Trimming shortened V by 0 bases and J by 6 bases, and 8 bases separated the two germline ends. The CDR3 DNA reads as TGCGCCAGCAGCTTGGGCCCCCTGGATACGCAGTATTTT. Amino acid sequence: CASSLGPLDTQYF.

This clonotype showed up many times. CDR3 nucleotide sequence: TGTGCCAGCAGCTCCACCCATAGCAATCAGCCCCAGCATTTT. Amino acids: CASSSTHSNQPQHF. The V call is TRBV7-2, the J call TRBJ1-5; D is ambiguous. There are 14 residues in the CDR3. Germline values: CDR1 SGHTA, CDR2 FQGNSA. Trimming shortened V by 4 bases and J by 0 bases, and 7 bases separated the two germline ends.